This TCR beta chain was recorded in a study of control samples from healthy donors and cancer patients. The repertoire was sequenced with immunoSEQ multiplex PCR; TCRdb's copy has only in-frame clones and lacks some. This table has fewer than 100,000 clones, roughly 78% appearing once. V was pared by 8 bases and J by 3 bases, with 7 bases of the junction left unmatched. This CDR3 comprises 14 residues. The germline gives CDR1 SNHLY, CDR2 FYNNEI. V and J are TRBV2 and TRBJ2-3; 8 bases match TRBD2. The specimen was blood. The TCR was taken from a woman aged 55 to 70 in good health. CDR3 amino acids: CASGGGRKTDTQYF. Here the CDR3 DNA reads TGTGCCAGCGGAGGCGGGAGGAAAACAGATACGCAGTATTTT. Filled out from reference TRBV2 and TRBJ2-3, the complete variable domain reads EPEVTQTPSHQVTQMGQEVILRCVPISNHLYFYWYRQILGQKVEFLVSFYNNEISEKSEIFDDQFSVERPDGSNFTLKIRSTKLEDSAMYFCASGGGRKTDTQYFGPGTRLTVL.